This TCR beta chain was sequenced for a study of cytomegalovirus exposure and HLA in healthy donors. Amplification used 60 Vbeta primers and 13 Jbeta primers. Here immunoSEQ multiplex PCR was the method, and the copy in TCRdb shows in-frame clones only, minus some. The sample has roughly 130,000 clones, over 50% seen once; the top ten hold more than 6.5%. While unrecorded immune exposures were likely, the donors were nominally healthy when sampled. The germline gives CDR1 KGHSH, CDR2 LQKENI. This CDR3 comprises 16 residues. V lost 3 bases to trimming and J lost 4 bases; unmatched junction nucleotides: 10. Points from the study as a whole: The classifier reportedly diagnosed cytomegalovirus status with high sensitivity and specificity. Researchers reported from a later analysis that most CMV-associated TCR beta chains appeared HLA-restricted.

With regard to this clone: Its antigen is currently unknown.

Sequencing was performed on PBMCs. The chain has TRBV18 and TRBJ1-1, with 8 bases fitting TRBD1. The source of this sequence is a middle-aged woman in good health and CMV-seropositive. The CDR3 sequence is CASSPAGGDMTTEAFF. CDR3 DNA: TGTGCCAGCTCACCGGCAGGGGGCGACATGACCACTGAAGCTTTCTTT.